The rows below give T cell receptor beta chains drawn from one sample of a study of T cells in Graves' hyperthyroidism and ophthalmopathy. In TCRdb, the multiplex PCR reads were re-called with MiXCR into one record per CDR3 protein. This table holds some 210,000 distinct CDR3 sequences, 15% to 20% found once. Sequenced material: blood. Receptors were obtained from a man aged 45-65 years with Graves' hyperthyroidism. CDR3s include the opening cysteine and the closing phenylalanine or tryptophan. A D gene is named only where the DNA matches it firmly. Expanded clones get a size class; other rows say once, few or many, or leave the size out.

D: TRBD2
J: TRBJ2-3
size: few
V: TRBV20-1
DNA: TGCAGTGCTAGACCCCCTAGACTAGCGGGACTCGCAGATACGCAGTATTTT
CDR3: CSARPPRLAGLADTQYF

D: TRBD1
J: TRBJ2-5
size: many
V: TRBV11-2
DNA: TGTGCCAGCAGCCGGACAGGGAGTAGGGAGACCCAGTACTTC
CDR3: CASSRTGSRETQYF

D: .
J: TRBJ1-2
size: .
V: TRBV6-9
DNA: TGTGCCAGCAGATTCGACGGAGGTGACACCTATGGCTACACCTTC
CDR3: CASRFDGGDTYGYTF

D: TRBD1
J: TRBJ2-7
size: few
V: TRBV27
DNA: TGTGCCAGCAGCCTTTCACAGGGGGCGGTCAACGAGCAGTACTTC
CDR3: CASSLSQGAVNEQYF

D: TRBD1
J: TRBJ2-1
size: few
V: TRBV12-3/TRBV12-4
DNA: TGTGCCAGCAGCCGTAGACAGGGAGCCGAGCAGTTCTTC
CDR3: CASSRRQGAEQFF

D: TRBD2
J: TRBJ2-7
size: .
V: TRBV10-2
DNA: TGCGCCAGCAGAGGACTAGCTGATAGGGTTCCCGAGCAGTACTTC
CDR3: CASRGLADRVPEQYF

D: .
J: TRBJ2-7
size: .
V: TRBV9
DNA: TGTGCCAGCAGCGTTTCGGAGGACTACGAGCAGTACTTC
CDR3: CASSVSEDYEQYF

D: TRBD1
J: TRBJ2-3
size: .
V: TRBV12-3/TRBV12-4
DNA: TGTGCCAGCAGTTCGACAGGGAAGGAGGGCACAGATACGCAGTATTTT
CDR3: CASSSTGKEGTDTQYF

D: .
J: TRBJ1-6
size: many
V: TRBV12-3/TRBV12-4
DNA: TGTGCCAGCAGGAAAAGGATCCCCTATAATTCACCCCTCCACTTT
CDR3: CASRKRIPYNSPLHF

D: .
J: TRBJ2-7
size: many
V: TRBV20-1
DNA: TGCAGTGCTAGAGATGACTTCCACCGCGAGCAGTACTTC
CDR3: CSARDDFHREQYF

D: .
J: TRBJ2-3
size: once
V: TRBV5-1
DNA: TGCGCCAGCAGCTCCTACTCACAGCCAGATACGCAGTATTTT
CDR3: CASSSYSQPDTQYF

D: TRBD2
J: TRBJ2-2
size: many
V: TRBV28
DNA: TGTGCCAGCAGTCCTAGCGGGAAAAACACCGGGGAGCTGTTTTTT
CDR3: CASSPSGKNTGELFF

D: .
J: TRBJ2-7
size: many
V: TRBV28
DNA: TGTGCCAGCAGTTTATCGGACTACTACGAGCAGTACTTC
CDR3: CASSLSDYYEQYF

D: TRBD2
J: TRBJ2-3
size: .
V: TRBV7-2
DNA: TGTGGCAGCAGATCTACTAGCGGGACAGATACGCAGTATTTT
CDR3: CGSRSTSGTDTQYF

D: TRBD1
J: TRBJ1-2
size: many
V: TRBV18
DNA: TGTGCCAGCTCATCGGACAGGGGAAACTATGGCTACACCTTC
CDR3: CASSSDRGNYGYTF

D: TRBD2
J: TRBJ2-1
size: .
V: TRBV2
DNA: TGTGCCAGCAGTTTAGCGGGAATAATTGATGAGCAGTTCTTC
CDR3: CASSLAGIIDEQFF

D: .
J: TRBJ2-3
size: .
V: TRBV20-1
DNA: TGCAGTGCTGGGGAAAACAATCCCACAGATACGCAGTATTTT
CDR3: CSAGENNPTDTQYF

D: .
J: TRBJ2-5
size: .
V: TRBV7-9
DNA: TGTGCCAGCAGCTTCTCCCTATCTACCAAGGAGACCCAGTACTTC
CDR3: CASSFSLSTKETQYF

D: .
J: TRBJ2-7
size: many
V: TRBV30
DNA: TGTGCCTGGCAGACTACCTACTACGAGCAGTACTTC
CDR3: CAWQTTYYEQYF

D: TRBD1
J: TRBJ2-7
size: many
V: TRBV30
DNA: TGTGCCTGGAGCGTTCCGGGACAGTTCGGCTACGAGCAGTACTTC
CDR3: CAWSVPGQFGYEQYF

D: .
J: TRBJ2-1
size: .
V: TRBV7-3
DNA: TGTGCCAGCAGCTTAACGAAGGGGGTCGGTGAGCAGTTCTTC
CDR3: CASSLTKGVGEQFF

D: TRBD2
J: TRBJ2-3
size: .
V: TRBV10-3
DNA: TGTGCCATCAACCAGGGACTAGCGGGAGATACGCAGTATTTT
CDR3: CAINQGLAGDTQYF

D: TRBD2
J: TRBJ2-3
size: many
V: TRBV27
DNA: TGTGCCAGCAGTTTAAAGGGACTAGCGGGATACACAGATACGCAGTATTTT
CDR3: CASSLKGLAGYTDTQYF

D: .
J: TRBJ2-7
size: many
V: TRBV20-1
DNA: TGCAGTGCCCAAACAGTGGACGAGCAGTACTTC
CDR3: CSAQTVDEQYF

D: .
J: TRBJ2-7
size: .
V: TRBV11-1
DNA: TGTGCCACGACAAAGGGAGATTCCTACGAGCAGTACTTC
CDR3: CATTKGDSYEQYF

D: .
J: TRBJ2-7
size: .
V: TRBV6-5
DNA: TGTGCCAGCAGTTACTCCGCATACTCCTACGAGCAGTACTTC
CDR3: CASSYSAYSYEQYF

D: .
J: TRBJ2-1
size: .
V: TRBV19
DNA: TGTGCCAGTAGGCGGACAGGGACGGCGGGAGGCAATGAGCAGTTCTTC
CDR3: CASRRTGTAGGNEQFF

D: TRBD2
J: TRBJ2-3
size: .
V: TRBV27
DNA: TGTGCCAGCAGTTGGGGGACTAGCGGCACAGATACGCAGTATTTT
CDR3: CASSWGTSGTDTQYF

D: .
J: TRBJ2-4
size: many
V: TRBV2
DNA: TGTGCCAGCAGTGATTTTACCCTAGGGAACATTCAGTACTTC
CDR3: CASSDFTLGNIQYF

D: .
J: TRBJ2-1
size: .
V: TRBV3-1
DNA: TGTGCCAGCAGCCAAGTGGCCTCTAAGGTTCTCAATGAGCAGTTCTTC
CDR3: CASSQVASKVLNEQFF

D: .
J: TRBJ1-1
size: .
V: TRBV7-9
DNA: TGTGCCAGCAGCTTCATAGGGGGGACGCCCTGGGGCACTGAAGCTTTCTTT
CDR3: CASSFIGGTPWGTEAFF

D: .
J: TRBJ1-1
size: many
V: TRBV4-1
DNA: TGCGCCAGCAGCCACACTGGGGGGTTGAACACTGAAGCTTTCTTT
CDR3: CASSHTGGLNTEAFF

D: .
J: TRBJ2-3
size: many
V: TRBV6-2/TRBV6-3
DNA: TGTGCCAGCAGTTACGCCCGCTTTGCAGATACGCAGTATTTT
CDR3: CASSYARFADTQYF

D: TRBD1
J: TRBJ2-3
size: many
V: TRBV20-1
DNA: TGCAGTGCTGCCGGGGACAGGGTGTCAGATACGCAGTATTTT
CDR3: CSAAGDRVSDTQYF

D: .
J: TRBJ2-7
size: many
V: TRBV29-1
DNA: TGCAGCGGGGTGAGCGGAAACTCCTACGAGCAGTACTTC
CDR3: CSGVSGNSYEQYF

D: .
J: TRBJ2-5
size: many
V: TRBV20-1
DNA: TGCAGTGCTAAAATCCCAGTGGGGGAGGAGACCCAGTACTTC
CDR3: CSAKIPVGEETQYF

D: TRBD1
J: TRBJ2-1
size: medium-sized
V: TRBV28
DNA: TGTGCCAGCAGCCCCGACAGGGACCTATACAATGAGCAGTTCTTC
CDR3: CASSPDRDLYNEQFF

D: .
J: TRBJ1-2
size: .
V: TRBV5-4
DNA: TGTGCCAGCAGCTTTACAGGGTATGGCTACACCTTC
CDR3: CASSFTGYGYTF

D: TRBD2
J: TRBJ2-1
size: many
V: TRBV3-1
DNA: TGTGCCAGCAGCCGTGGGACTAGCGGGAGAAATGAGCAGTTCTTC
CDR3: CASSRGTSGRNEQFF

D: TRBD1
J: TRBJ2-4
size: few
V: TRBV6-1
DNA: TGTGCCTCCAGCCGGGACAGCACTACCAAAAACATTCAGTACTTC
CDR3: CASSRDSTTKNIQYF

D: TRBD2
J: TRBJ2-7
size: .
V: TRBV6-6
DNA: TGTGCCAGCAGTTACTCGATAGCGGGAGGCGGAACCCCCTACGAGCAGTACTTC
CDR3: CASSYSIAGGGTPYEQYF

D: .
J: TRBJ2-3
size: .
V: TRBV5-6
DNA: TGTGCCAGCAGCCTACAACCGGGGGTCGGAACAGATACGCAGTATTTT
CDR3: CASSLQPGVGTDTQYF

D: .
J: TRBJ1-5
size: few
V: TRBV7-2
DNA: TGTGCCAGCAGCTTATGGGGGGGACAGCCCCAGCATTTT
CDR3: CASSLWGGQPQHF

D: .
J: TRBJ1-1
size: many
V: TRBV5-1
DNA: TGCGCCAGCAGCTTGGCCTTTGGAGGAACTGAAGCTTTCTTT
CDR3: CASSLAFGGTEAFF

D: .
J: TRBJ2-1
size: few
V: TRBV11-2
DNA: TGTGCCAGCAGCTCCCTTACTCGGAGACGAGACTCCTACAATGAGCAGTTCTTC
CDR3: CASSSLTRRRDSYNEQFF

D: .
J: TRBJ1-1
size: .
V: TRBV10-1
DNA: TGCGCCAGCAGTGAGTCGGTATTTCGACGGGCTTTCTTT
CDR3: CASSESVFRRAFF

D: .
J: TRBJ2-5
size: many
V: TRBV2
DNA: TGTGCCAGCAGTGGGACAGTAGAGACCCAGTACTTC
CDR3: CASSGTVETQYF

D: TRBD1
J: TRBJ2-7
size: many
V: TRBV2
DNA: TGTGCCAGCAGGAAGGACAGGGCTGAGTCCTACGAGCAGTACTTC
CDR3: CASRKDRAESYEQYF

D: .
J: TRBJ2-1
size: .
V: TRBV5-1
DNA: TGCGCCAGCAGCCCGATGACAGCTCACAATGAGCAGTTCTTC
CDR3: CASSPMTAHNEQFF

D: TRBD2
J: TRBJ2-7
size: .
V: TRBV20-1
DNA: TGCAGTGCTAGAGGTATTAGCGGGGTCAACTCCTACGAGCAGTACTTC
CDR3: CSARGISGVNSYEQYF

D: .
J: TRBJ2-3
size: few
V: TRBV3-1
DNA: TGCGCCAGCAGTGAGTCGGGGTGGGGCACAGATACGCAGTATTTT
CDR3: CASSESGWGTDTQYF

D: .
J: TRBJ1-5
size: many
V: TRBV7-8
DNA: TGTGCCAGCAGCTTAGGTTGGCGGAATAGCAATCAGCCCCAGCATTTT
CDR3: CASSLGWRNSNQPQHF

D: .
J: TRBJ2-1
size: many
V: TRBV10-1
DNA: TGCGCCAGCAGTCCCGGCGGGTTGGGTGAGCAGTTCTTC
CDR3: CASSPGGLGEQFF